Following are 22 T cell receptor beta chains from one sample sequenced in a study of T cell responses to AZD1222 COVID-19 vaccine. Method: immunoSEQ multiplex PCR; TCRdb's copy keeps in-frame clones and lacks some. This sample yields fewer than 45,000 clones, of which about 89% are seen a single time; 5.5% to 8% belongs to the top ten. The source was peripheral blood, collected on day 0 of AZD1222 vaccination. These receptor sequences come from an adult in good health.

This clone was detected once. The chain has TRBV5-4 and TRBJ1-1; no reliable D call. The ends were cut back, 0 bases at V and 5 bases at J, with 11 bases in the middle. Germline V gene lookup returns CDR1 SGHNT and CDR2 YYREEE (reference sequence). This CDR3 is 14 amino acids long. The CDR3 nucleotides are TGTGCCAGCAGCTTGGCCCGGGATAATACTGAAGCTTTCTTT. Its protein product is CASSLARDNTEAFF.

This clone was recorded only once. CDR3 nucleotides: TGTGCCAGCAGCCAAGTAACGGGAAACACCGGGGAGCTGTTTTTT. Its protein is CASSQVTGNTGELFF. V and J are TRBV3-1 (or the pseudogene TRBV3-2) and TRBJ2-2, with a possible D match to TRBD2 (5 bases). V lost 1 base, J lost 2 bases, and 8 bases lay in between. The CDR3 loop spans 15 amino acids. From germline, CDR1 is LGHDT and CDR2 YNNKEL (reference sequence).

This clone has just one count. The CDR3 loop is CASSVRTGGYEQYF. The DNA of the CDR3 is TGTGCCAGCAGCGTGCGGACAGGGGGCTACGAGCAGTACTTC. The chain joins TRBV5-4 to TRBJ2-7, with 10 bases matching TRBD1. Germline V gives CDR1 SGHNT, CDR2 YYREEE (reference sequence). CDR3 length equals 14 residues. V lost 4 bases to trimming and J lost 3 bases; unmatched junction nucleotides: 4.

The rearrangement joins TRBV14 to TRBJ2-1, with 11 bases matching TRBD2. Trimming took 1 base from V and 7 from J; bases not matched to a gene: 6. Germline V lookup: CDR1 SGHDN, CDR2 FVKESK. The CDR3 has 16 residues. The CDR3 DNA reads TGTGCCAGCAGCCAAGGTAGCGGGGGGGCATGGAATGAGCAGTTCTTC. Residues: CASSQGSGGAWNEQFF.

The genes are TRBV7-2 and TRBJ1-1; maybe TRBD1 (5 bases). CDR1 is SGHTA, CDR2 FQGNSA, per germline. The V gene lost 5 bases and the J gene lost 10 bases, with 20 bases spanning the gap. There are 14 residues in the CDR3. The CDR3 coding sequence is TGTGCCAGCAGCCCGACCCGGGGCCTAGGTGCAGCTTTCTTT. It codes for CASSPTRGLGAAFF. The full variable domain, completed using reference TRBV7-2 and TRBJ1-1, is GAGVSQSPSNKVTEKGKDVELRCDPISGHTALYWYRQSLGQGLEFLIYFQGNSAPDKSGLPSDRFSAERTGGSVSTLTIQRTQQEDSAVYLCASSPTRGLGAAFFGQGTRLTVV.

The chain recombines TRBV6-2 or TRBV6-3 with TRBJ2-7, with no clear D. Germline V lookup: CDR1 MNHEY, CDR2 SVGEGT. Trimming shortened V by 0 bases and J by 2 bases, and 14 bases separated the two germline ends. CDR3 length: 16 residues. CDR3 residues: CASSYSNSLHPYEQYF. The CDR3 nucleotides read TGTGCCAGCAGTTACTCTAACAGTCTACACCCCTACGAGCAGTACTTC.

The J gene is TRBJ2-7, the V gene TRBV12-3 or TRBV12-4, with D perhaps TRBD1 (6 bases). The CDR3 spans 13 residues. V lost 2 bases, J lost 7 bases, and 12 bases lay in between. CDR3 DNA sequence: TGTGCCAGCAGTTTACGAGGGACAAAGGAGCAGTACTTC. Translation gives CASSLRGTKEQYF.

Here the CDR3 reads CASRQGNSPLHF. The CDR3 nucleotides read TGTGCCAGCAGACAGGGCAATTCACCCCTCCACTTT. The genes are TRBV2 and TRBJ1-6; the D gene is possibly TRBD1 (6 bases). Trimming removed 6 bases from V and 7 bases from J, with 7 bases in between. The CDR3 has 12 amino acids. CDR1 SNHLY and CDR2 FYNNEI come from the germline V gene.

The table lists this clone with a count of one. V gene TRBV12-3 or TRBV12-4 combines with J gene TRBJ1-1; 7 bases match TRBD1. The ends lost 6 bases at V and 5 bases at J; junction bases unmatched: 6. The CDR3 consists of 13 residues. The CDR3 sequence: CASSFRGGTEAFF. DNA for the CDR3: TGTGCCAGCAGCTTCAGGGGGGGGACTGAAGCTTTCTTT.

The chain is built from TRBV6-5 and TRBJ2-7; 7 bases are shared with TRBD2. Germline V gives CDR1 MNHEY, CDR2 SVGAGI. V lost 7 bases, J lost 0 bases, and 6 bases stayed unmatched. The CDR3 spans 14 residues. Here the CDR3 reads CASIQGGLSYEQYF. CDR3 in DNA: TGTGCCAGCATTCAGGGAGGGCTCTCCTACGAGCAGTACTTC.

Written as DNA, the CDR3 is TGTGCCAGCGAGAGGGGGGAGGAGCTGTTTTTT. Translating gives CASERGEELFF. The genes are TRBV6-6 and TRBJ2-2; either TRBD1 or TRBD2 may fit D (6 bases each). Germline CDR1 and CDR2: MNHNY and SVGAGI (reference sequence). The length of the CDR3 is 11 residues. V lost 8 bases, J lost 10 bases, and 11 bases lay in between.

The chain links TRBV28 to TRBJ2-2; D possibly corresponds to TRBD1 (6 bases). From germline, CDR1 is MDHEN and CDR2 SYDVKM. Trimming took off 4 bases at V and 5 bases at J, with 8 bases between the two ends. The CDR3 contains 13 residues. Here the CDR3 reads CASSSGQTGELFF. CDR3 coding DNA: TGTGCCAGCAGTTCAGGACAGACCGGGGAGCTGTTTTTT.

The gene calls are TRBV7-3 and TRBJ1-1; TRBD1 agrees at 8 bases. The germline CDR1 and CDR2 sequences are SGHTA and FQGTGA. J gave up 6 bases and V 5 bases, and 8 bases lay outside the gene matches. The CDR3 length is 14 residues. The DNA of the CDR3 is TGTGCCAGCAGCCCGACAGGGGTGAGCGCTGAAGCTTTCTTT. It specifies CASSPTGVSAEAFF.

The chain employs TRBV28 and TRBJ2-3; 7 nucleotides match TRBD2. The CDR3 runs 16 residues. The trim removed 5 bases at V and 3 bases at J, leaving 11 bases unmatched. Germline CDR1 is MDHEN and CDR2 is SYDVKM. The CDR3, as DNA: TGTGCCAGCAGTCCACACGGGAGGAAGGGGACAGATACGCAGTATTTT. Protein: CASSPHGRKGTDTQYF. Full variable domain (outside the CDR3, taken from reference TRBV28 and TRBJ2-3): DVKVTQSSRYLVKRTGEKVFLECVQDMDHENMFWYRQDPGLGLRLIYFSYDVKMKEKGDIPEGYSVSREKKERFSLILESASTNQTSMYLCASSPHGRKGTDTQYFGPGTRLTVL.

V gene TRBV28 combines with J gene TRBJ1-2; possibly TRBD1 for D (5 bases). V lost 6 bases, J lost 5 bases, and 19 bases lay in between. There are 15 residues in the CDR3. Germline V lookup: CDR1 MDHEN, CDR2 SYDVKM. The CDR3 protein is CASRGVGVDWYGYTF. CDR3 nucleotide sequence: TGTGCCAGCAGGGGGGTTGGGGTCGATTGGTATGGCTACACCTTC.

The V call is TRBV19, the J call TRBJ2-7; D perhaps matches TRBD2 (5 bases). Trimming left V 5 bases short and J 3 bases short, with 14 bases between. The CDR3 extends over 14 amino acids. Germline loops: CDR1 LNHDA, CDR2 SQIVND (reference sequence). The CDR3 DNA sequence: TGTGCCAGTAGTTCAGCGCTAACTAGCTACGAGCAGTACTTC. It is translated as CASSSALTSYEQYF.

The chain combines TRBV28 with TRBJ1-3; 12 bases line up with TRBD1. The CDR3 is 17 residues long. The ends lost 5 bases at V and 6 bases at J; junction bases unmatched: 11. CDR1 and CDR2 (germline): MDHEN, SYDVKM. The CDR3 sequence: CASSIWSGQGAVNTIYF. In nucleotides, the CDR3 is TGTGCCAGCAGTATTTGGTCGGGACAGGGGGCTGTAAACACCATATATTTT.

This chain uses TRBV6-2 or TRBV6-3 with TRBJ2-7; tentatively, D is TRBD2 (5 bases). Germline V gives CDR1 MNHEY, CDR2 SVGEGT. The CDR3 runs 16 residues. V lost 2 bases and J 4 bases, leaving 18 bases between the germline ends. The CDR3 spells CASSYQSSGSFYEQYF. CDR3 sequence (DNA): TGTGCCAGCAGTTACCAATCCTCGGGAAGTTTTTACGAGCAGTACTTC.

The genes are TRBV7-8 and TRBJ2-7, with D hard to call. The CDR3 runs 15 residues. Deletions cut 1 base from V and 2 bases from J, with 12 bases between. Germline V lookup: CDR1 SGHVS, CDR2 FQNEAQ. CDR3: CASSLEPHLTYEQYF. The DNA for the CDR3 is TGTGCCAGCAGCTTAGAGCCTCACCTTACCTACGAGCAGTACTTC. Full variable domain (rest looked up from reference TRBV7-8 and TRBJ2-7): GAGVSQSPRYKVAKRGQDVALRCDPISGHVSLFWYQQALGQGPEFLTYFQNEAQLDKSGLPSDRFFAERPEGSVSTLKIQRTQQEDSAVYLCASSLEPHLTYEQYFGPGTRLTVT.

V usage is TRBV6-5 and J usage is TRBJ1-3; possibly TRBD1 for D (5 bases). CDR1 MNHEY and CDR2 SVGAGI come from the germline V gene. Trimming took off 5 bases at V and 2 bases at J, with 7 bases between the two ends. The CDR3 totals 13 residues. The CDR3 here is CASSRQTGNTIYF. In DNA form, the CDR3 reads TGTGCCAGCAGTCGACAGACTGGAAACACCATATATTTT.

The chain couples TRBV27 to TRBJ1-5; TRBD1 matches 8 bases. V gave up 9 bases and J gave up 4 bases; unmatched junction bases: 5. Germline V gene data show CDR1 as MNHEY and CDR2 as SMNVEV (reference sequence). The CDR3 is 13 amino acids. The CDR3 bases are TGTGCCAGGGGAGGACAGGGTAATCAGCCCCAGCATTTT. As protein: CARGGQGNQPQHF.

The chain employs TRBV20-1 and TRBJ1-4; D is uncertain. V gave up 3 bases and J gave up 3 bases, with 8 bases separating them. The germline gives CDR1 DFQATT, CDR2 SNEGSKA (reference sequence). The length of the CDR3 is 13 residues. The CDR3 region has the DNA TGCAGTGCTAGTTCAGGTCCTAATGAAAAACTGTTTTTT. Protein product: CSASSGPNEKLFF.